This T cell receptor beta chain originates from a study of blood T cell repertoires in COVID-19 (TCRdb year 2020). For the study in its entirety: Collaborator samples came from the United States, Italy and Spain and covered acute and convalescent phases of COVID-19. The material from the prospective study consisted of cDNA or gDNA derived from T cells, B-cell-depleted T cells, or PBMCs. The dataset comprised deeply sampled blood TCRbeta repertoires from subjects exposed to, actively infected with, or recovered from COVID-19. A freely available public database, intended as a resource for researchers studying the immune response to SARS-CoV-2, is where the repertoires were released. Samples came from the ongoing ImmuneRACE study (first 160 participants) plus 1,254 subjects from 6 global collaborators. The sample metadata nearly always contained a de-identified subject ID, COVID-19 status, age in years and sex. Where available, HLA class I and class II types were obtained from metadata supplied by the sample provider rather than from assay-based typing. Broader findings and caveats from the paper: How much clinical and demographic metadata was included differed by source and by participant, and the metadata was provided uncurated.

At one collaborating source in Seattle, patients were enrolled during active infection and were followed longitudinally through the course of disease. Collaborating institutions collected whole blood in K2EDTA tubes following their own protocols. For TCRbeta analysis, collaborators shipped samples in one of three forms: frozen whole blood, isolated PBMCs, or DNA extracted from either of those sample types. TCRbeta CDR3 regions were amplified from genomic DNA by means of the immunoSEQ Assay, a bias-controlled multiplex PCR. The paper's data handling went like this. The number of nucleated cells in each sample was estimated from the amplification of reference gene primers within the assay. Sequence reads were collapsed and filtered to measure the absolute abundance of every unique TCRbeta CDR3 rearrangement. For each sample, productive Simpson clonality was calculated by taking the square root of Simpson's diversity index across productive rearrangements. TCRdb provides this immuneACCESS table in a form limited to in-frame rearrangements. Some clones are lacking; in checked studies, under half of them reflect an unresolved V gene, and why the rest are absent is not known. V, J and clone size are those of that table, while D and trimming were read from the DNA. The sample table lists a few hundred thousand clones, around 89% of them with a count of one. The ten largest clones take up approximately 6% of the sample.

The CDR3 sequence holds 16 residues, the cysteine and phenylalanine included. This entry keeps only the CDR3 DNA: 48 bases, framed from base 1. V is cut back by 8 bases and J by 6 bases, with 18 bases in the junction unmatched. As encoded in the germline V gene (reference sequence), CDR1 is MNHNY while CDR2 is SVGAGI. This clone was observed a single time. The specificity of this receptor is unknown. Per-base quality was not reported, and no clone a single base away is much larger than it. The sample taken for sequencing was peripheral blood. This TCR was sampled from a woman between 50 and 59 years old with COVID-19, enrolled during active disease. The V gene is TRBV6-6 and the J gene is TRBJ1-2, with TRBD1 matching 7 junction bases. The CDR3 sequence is CASLRTGPGGMDGYTF. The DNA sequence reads TGTGCCAGCCTTAGGACAGGTCCAGGGGGTATGGATGGCTACACCTTC.